Shown below are 17 T cell receptor beta chains from a single sample sequenced in a study of cytomegalovirus exposure and HLA in healthy donors. Assay: immunoSEQ multiplex PCR; the TCRdb copy retains only in-frame clones and omits some. The sample lists more than 250,000 clones, 87% occurring once. The material sequenced was PBMCs. Source of these receptors: a woman between 25 and 40 years old in good health and CMV-seropositive.

J is TRBJ2-3 and V is TRBV13; D perhaps matches TRBD2 (7 bases). The CDR3 loop spans 13 amino acids. The V end was cut by 6 bases, the J end by 7 bases, with 14 bases between. The germline V gene encodes CDR1 PRHDT and CDR2 FYEKMQ (reference sequence). CDR3 nucleotide sequence: TGTGCCAGCAGGCGGGGGCCCGCCTATACGCAGTATTTT. It specifies CASRRGPAYTQYF.

This chain connects TRBV7-6 to TRBJ2-1; D unresolved. Trimming removed 4 bases at V and 6 bases at J, with 4 bases between. This CDR3 spans 11 amino acids. From germline, CDR1 is SGHVS and CDR2 FNYEAQ. The CDR3 is CASSSSNEQFF. DNA of the CDR3: TGTGCCAGCAGCTCAAGCAATGAGCAGTTCTTC.

The V call is TRBV4-3, the J call TRBJ2-5, with 10 bases matching TRBD2. The germline CDR1 and CDR2 sequences are LGHNA and YSLEER. CDR3 length: 16 amino acids. V gave up 0 bases and J gave up 5 bases; unmatched junction bases: 6. The CDR3: CASSQEKRGGQETQYF. The CDR3 bases are TGCGCCAGCAGCCAAGAGAAGCGGGGGGGCCAGGAGACCCAGTACTTC.

DNA for the CDR3: TGTGCCAGCAAAGGGGGCGACTATGGCTACACCTTC. Translation gives CASKGGDYGYTF. The J gene is TRBJ1-2, the V gene TRBV28; 7 bases line up with TRBD1. Germline V CDR1 and CDR2: MDHEN, SYDVKM. The J segment lost 3 bases and the V segment lost 7 bases, leaving 2 bases of the junction unmatched. The CDR3 covers 12 residues.

The V gene is TRBV27, the J gene TRBJ2-6, with D unresolved. Germline CDR1 and CDR2: MNHEY and SMNVEV (reference sequence). CDR3 length equals 16 residues. Trimming pared 0 bases from V and 4 bases from J, leaving 10 bases between. In DNA, the CDR3 is TGTGCCAGCAGTTTATCTTTGGGATCAGGGGCCAACGTCCTGACTTTC. Its protein is CASSLSLGSGANVLTF.

The chain uses TRBV28 and TRBJ1-2; D not resolved. This CDR3 spans 14 amino acids. Germline CDR1 MDHEN, CDR2 SYDVKM. V lost 2 bases and J 8 bases, leaving 15 bases between the germline ends. The DNA of the CDR3 is TGTGCCAGCAGTTTACTAGGGCTGGAGAGCGGCTACACCTTC. Protein sequence: CASSLLGLESGYTF.

CDR3 sequence (DNA): TGCGCCAGCAGCCGGGGGAACCAAGAGACCCAGTACTTC. The encoded protein is CASSRGNQETQYF. The chain links TRBV4-1 to TRBJ2-5; either TRBD1 or TRBD2 may supply D (5 bases each). V was cut by 4 bases and J by 0 bases, with 6 bases left in between. Germline V gene lookup returns CDR1 MGHRA and CDR2 YSYEKL. The CDR3 loop spans 13 amino acids.

The chain carries TRBV5-1 and TRBJ1-2; D may be TRBD1 (5 bases). V was pared by 7 bases and J by 4 bases, with 11 bases between. CDR1 is SGHRS and CDR2 is YFSETQ in the germline V gene. The CDR3 sequence is 12 residues long. The DNA of the CDR3 is TGCGCCAGCTCAGGGCCGGGCTATGGCTACACCTTC. Translating gives CASSGPGYGYTF.

This sequence joins TRBV6-1 and TRBJ1-1, with 7 bases identical to TRBD1. The CDR3 runs to 14 residues. Losses at the gene ends were 6 bases for V and 9 bases for J; bases not matched to a gene: 13. Germline-derived CDR1 and CDR2 are MNHNS and SASEGT. DNA for the CDR3: TGTGCCAGCAGCCCATCGGGACAGATCTCGAAAGCTTTCTTT. Translated, it gives CASSPSGQISKAFF.

The chain combines TRBV4-1 with TRBJ1-4, with D unresolved. Trimming cost V 1 base and J 5 bases, with 11 bases left between them. The germline V gene has CDR1 MGHRA and CDR2 YSYEKL. This CDR3 has 15 amino acids. This CDR3 reads CASSQVLSENEKLFF. CDR3 nucleotide sequence: TGCGCCAGCAGCCAAGTGCTTAGCGAGAATGAAAAACTGTTTTTT.

The chain uses TRBV4-3 and TRBJ2-7, with D possibly TRBD2 on 7 matching bases. The CDR3 contains 16 residues. The V gene lost 0 bases and the J gene lost 3 bases, with 15 bases spanning the gap. Germline values: CDR1 LGHNA, CDR2 YSLEER. CDR3 nucleotides: TGCGCCAGCAGCCAAGAAGTTAGGGGGGGCTACTACGAGCAGTACTTC. The encoded protein is CASSQEVRGGYYEQYF.

The sample holds a few counts of this clone. The V and J genes are TRBV9 and TRBJ1-6, with D tentatively TRBD1 (6 bases). V lost 0 bases to trimming and J lost 11 bases, with 9 bases between them. The CDR3 covers 13 residues. Per germline, CDR1 SGDLS and CDR2 YYNGEE. The DNA of the CDR3 is TGTGCCAGCAGCGTAGATTGGGGGCCACCCCTCCACTTT. This sequence encodes CASSVDWGPPLHF.

The CDR3 here is CAWSLGFVYEQYF. CDR3 DNA sequence: TGTGCCTGGAGTTTGGGTTTCGTCTACGAGCAGTACTTC. The V gene is TRBV30, the J gene TRBJ2-7; D gene unclear. Trimming pared 2 bases from V and 3 bases from J, leaving 11 bases between. Germline CDR1 and CDR2: GTSNPN and SVGIG (reference sequence). This CDR3 has 13 amino acids.

This chain uses TRBV27 with TRBJ2-3; TRBD2 agrees at 7 bases. The CDR3 totals 11 residues. From germline, CDR1 is MNHEY and CDR2 SMNVEV (reference sequence). V trimming: 7 bases; J trimming: 9 bases; junction bases outside the gene matches: 4. Here the CDR3 reads CASTSGGTQYF. CDR3 DNA: TGTGCCAGCACTTCCGGGGGGACGCAGTATTTT.

The chain is built from TRBV5-1 and TRBJ2-1, with D perhaps matching TRBD2 (7 bases). Germline V gene sequence: CDR1 SGHRS, CDR2 YFSETQ. This CDR3 contains 14 residues. V lost 4 bases and J lost 9, with 17 bases in between. CDR3 loop: CASSPGGLQFEQFF. The CDR3 DNA is TGCGCCAGCAGCCCCGGGGGGCTACAATTTGAGCAGTTCTTC.

This clone was observed a single time. The chain employs TRBV5-4 and TRBJ2-5; D is possibly TRBD2 (6 bases). The CDR3 runs 12 residues. Trimming took 10 bases from V and 5 from J, leaving 15 bases between them. The germline gives CDR1 SGHNT, CDR2 YYREEE (reference sequence). CDR3 sequence (DNA): TGTGCCTGCGGGAAAGCCCGGGAGACCCAGTACTTC. This sequence encodes CACGKARETQYF.

This rearrangement joins TRBV7-2 to TRBJ2-3; maybe TRBD2 (6 bases). V dropped 5 bases and J dropped 5 bases, with 11 bases sitting between them. The CDR3 extends over 13 amino acids. Germline CDR1 reads SGHTA; CDR2 reads FQGNSA. CDR3 nucleotides: TGTGCCAGCAGCACCCCCGGGGGAGATACGCAGTATTTT. Amino acids: CASSTPGGDTQYF.